This TCR beta chain was sequenced for a study of T cells in Graves' hyperthyroidism and ophthalmopathy. The study, taken as a whole, reports: Peripheral blood also featured most of the thyroid clonotypes expanded above 0.001.

Turning to this clonotype: Its antigen is currently unknown.

V gave up 7 bases and J gave up 1 base, with 5 bases separating them. Germline values: CDR1 MNHEY, CDR2 SVGEGT. There are 12 residues in the CDR3. Recently diagnosed hyperthyroidism of less than 2 months' duration affected patients aged 18 to 65. Amplified regions were TCR beta CDR3 sequences from RNA transcripts. Using the HTBI primer set, a first-round RT-PCR was run on the TCR CDR3. MiXCR, run by TCRdb on the multiplex PCR reads, gives a single entry per CDR3 protein. This sample carries around 420,000 distinct CDR3 sequences, roughly an eighth of them seen once, and the ten largest clones take 5% to 6.5%.

Material: blood. V gene TRBV6-2 or TRBV6-3 combines with J gene TRBJ2-4; D ambiguous. The TCR was taken from a woman in her late teens or twenties with Graves' hyperthyroidism. The CDR3 region is CASMTAKNIQYF. As DNA, the CDR3 is TGTGCCAGCATGACTGCCAAAAACATTCAGTACTTC.